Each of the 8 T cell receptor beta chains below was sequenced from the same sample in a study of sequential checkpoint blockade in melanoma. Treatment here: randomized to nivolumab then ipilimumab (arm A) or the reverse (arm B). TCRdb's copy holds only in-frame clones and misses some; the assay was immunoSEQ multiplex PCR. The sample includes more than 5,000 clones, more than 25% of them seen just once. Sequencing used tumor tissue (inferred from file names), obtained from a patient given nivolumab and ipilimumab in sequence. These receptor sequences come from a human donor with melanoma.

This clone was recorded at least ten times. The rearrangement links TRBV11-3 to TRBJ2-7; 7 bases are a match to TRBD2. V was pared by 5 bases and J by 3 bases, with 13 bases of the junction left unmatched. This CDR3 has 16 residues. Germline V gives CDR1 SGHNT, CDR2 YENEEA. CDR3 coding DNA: TGTGCCAGCAGCCCCTCGGGAGGACGGAGAAACTACGAGCAGTACTTC. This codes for CASSPSGGRRNYEQYF. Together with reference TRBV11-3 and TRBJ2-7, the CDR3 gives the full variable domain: EAGVVQSPRYKIIEKKQPVAFWCNPISGHNTLYWYLQNLGQGPELLIRYENEEAVDDSQLPKDRFSAERLKGVDSTLKIQPAELGDSAVYLCASSPSGGRRNYEQYFGPGTRLTVT.

CDR3 coding DNA: TGTGCCAGCAGCCCTTCGCTGAACACTGAAGCTTTCTTT. Its translation is CASSPSLNTEAFF. This rearrangement joins TRBV14 to TRBJ1-1; D is unresolved. Germline V gene data show CDR1 as SGHDN and CDR2 as FVKESK. CDR3 size: 13 residues. Trimming stripped 4 bases from V and 0 bases from J, with 6 bases between.

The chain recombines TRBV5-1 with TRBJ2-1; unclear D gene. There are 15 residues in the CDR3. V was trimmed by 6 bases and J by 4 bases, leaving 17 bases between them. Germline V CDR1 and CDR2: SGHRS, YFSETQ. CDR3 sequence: CASIPSAEPYNEQFF. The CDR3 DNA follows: TGCGCCAGCATCCCGAGTGCGGAACCGTACAATGAGCAGTTCTTC.

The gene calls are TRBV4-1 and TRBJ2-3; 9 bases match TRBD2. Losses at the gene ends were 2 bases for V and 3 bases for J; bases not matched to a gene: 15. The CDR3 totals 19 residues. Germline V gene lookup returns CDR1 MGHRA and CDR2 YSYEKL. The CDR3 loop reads CASSQPRGGGLWKTDTQYF. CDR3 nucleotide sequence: TGCGCCAGCAGCCAACCCCGCGGGGGGGGACTATGGAAGACAGATACGCAGTATTTT.

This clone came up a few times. The CDR3 DNA reads TGCAGCGTTGACAGAGGGGGGGAGACCCAGTACTTC. Translated, it gives CSVDRGGETQYF. The rearrangement uses TRBV29-1 and TRBJ2-5, with D perhaps TRBD1 or TRBD2 (6 bases each). The CDR3 totals 12 residues. The V end was cut by 3 bases, the J end by 5 bases, with 10 bases between. Germline V gene sequence: CDR1 SQVTM, CDR2 ANQGSEA.

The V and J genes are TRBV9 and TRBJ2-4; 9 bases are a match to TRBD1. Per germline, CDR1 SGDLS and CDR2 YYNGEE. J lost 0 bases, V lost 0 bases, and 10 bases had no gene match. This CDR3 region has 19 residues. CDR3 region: CASSVGSGQGSLAKNIQYF. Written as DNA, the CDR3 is TGTGCCAGCAGCGTAGGCTCCGGACAGGGGTCATTAGCCAAAAACATTCAGTACTTC.

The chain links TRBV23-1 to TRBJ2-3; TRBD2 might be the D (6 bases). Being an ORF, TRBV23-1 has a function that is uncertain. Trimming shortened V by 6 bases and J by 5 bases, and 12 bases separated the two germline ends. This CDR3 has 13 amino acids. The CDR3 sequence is CASSSLALDTQYF. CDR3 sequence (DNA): TGCGCCAGCAGCTCACTAGCTTTAGATACGCAGTATTTT.

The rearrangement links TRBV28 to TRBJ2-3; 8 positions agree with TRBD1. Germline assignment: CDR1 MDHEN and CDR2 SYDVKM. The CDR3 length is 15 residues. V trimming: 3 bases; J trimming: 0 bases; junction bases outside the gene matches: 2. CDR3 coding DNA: TGTGCCAGCAGTTTGACAGGGGATAGCACAGATACGCAGTATTTT. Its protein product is CASSLTGDSTDTQYF. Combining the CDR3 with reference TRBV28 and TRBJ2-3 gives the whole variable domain DVKVTQSSRYLVKRTGEKVFLECVQDMDHENMFWYRQDPGLGLRLIYFSYDVKMKEKGDIPEGYSVSREKKERFSLILESASTNQTSMYLCASSLTGDSTDTQYFGPGTRLTVL.